This T cell receptor (beta chain) comes out of a study of memory CD4+ T cells and cytomegalovirus serostatus. Study-wide context: This sample comes from healthy Belgian adults, roughly 9 CMV seropositive, approximately 24 seronegative.

A word on this clone: Its antigen is not known.

Overall study results and limits: Of roughly 180 reported CMV TCRbeta sequences, under 80 were found in memory CD4+ repertoires.

Single viable CD3+CD4+CD8-CD45RO+ cells were sorted as the memory CD4+ T cells. V shed 6 bases and J shed 0 bases, with 9 bases lying between them. Per germline, CDR1 MNHNY and CDR2 SVGAGI (reference sequence). The CDR3 is made up of 15 amino acids. Assay: immunoSEQ multiplex PCR; the TCRdb copy retains only in-frame clones and omits some. The table includes more than 45,000 clones, around 78% detected once. This receptor was obtained from an adult in good health and CMV-seronegative. The chain couples TRBV6-6 to TRBJ2-6; D is unclear. Sequencing was done on a sample of memory CD4+ T cells from blood. CDR3 in amino acids: CASRPDSSGANVLTF. Here the CDR3 DNA reads TGTGCCAGCAGGCCCGATAGCTCTGGGGCCAACGTCCTGACTTTC.